Listed here is a single T cell receptor beta chain. Profiling relied on immunoSEQ multiplex PCR, and the TCRdb table lists in-frame clones only, not all of them. This sample has 75,000 to 90,000 clones, with 75% to 90% found just once. The entry originates in a study of T cell responses to AZD1222 COVID-19 vaccine. The V end lost 6 bases, the J end lost 4 bases, and 16 bases lay between the germline ends. Germline V CDR1 and CDR2: MDHEN, SYDVKM. This CDR3 has 14 residues. The source is an adult who received the AZD1222 COVID-19 vaccine. This specimen was peripheral blood, taken 28 days after the second AZD1222 dose. The V gene is TRBV28, the J gene TRBJ2-7; either TRBD1 or TRBD2 may supply D (6 bases each). Here the CDR3 reads CASSRGMQGYEQYF. CDR3 DNA: TGTGCCAGCAGCCGGGGGATGCAGGGGTACGAGCAGTACTTC.